The clone carrying this TCR beta chain appeared a few times. The target antigen is unknown. cDNA synthesis used the whole RNA isolate, giving expressed TCRB sequences. Reads from naive, central memory and regulatory T cell samples averaged around 3.5 million. Profiled with immunoSEQ multiplex PCR; TCRdb holds only in-frame clones, not every one. The sample lists 450,000 or so clones; about an eighth were seen once. Looked up from germline, CDR1 is SGHNT and CDR2 is YYREEE (reference sequence). V was clipped by 5 bases and J by 2 bases, with 10 bases between them. CDR3 size: 14 residues. This specimen comes from a study of beta chain features in type 1 diabetes. Study outcomes and limitations: In all four CD4+ subsets, TCRB CDR3 length was significantly, moderately reduced in type 1 diabetes.

This chain links TRBV5-4 with TRBJ2-2; D is uncertain. Material for sequencing was naive CD4+ T cells from blood. This receptor was taken from a woman between 18 and 29 years old in good health. CDR3 nucleotide sequence: TGTGCCAGCAGGGTAGACACAAACACCGGGGAGCTGTTTTTT. Its protein product is CASRVDTNTGELFF.